Included here is one TCR beta chain sequence, with context. The sample's time point: blood from clinic visit 5 months post-surgery; TSC patient then seizure free. Sequencing was limited to surgery cases with top T cell transcript signatures in brain tissue. Pre-surgery treatment included at least one anti-epileptic drug. This sample is drawn from a study of brain T cells in children with intractable seizures. The V end was cut by 1 base, the J end by 1 base, with 10 bases between. Germline CDR1 PRHDT, CDR2 FYEKMQ (reference sequence). CDR3 length: 15 amino acids. Measured with immunoSEQ multiplex PCR; TCRdb has only the in-frame clones, and not every one. The table shows 300,000 to 400,000 clones, with about 93% occurring only once.

The specimen was peripheral blood, collected 5 to 6 months after surgery. The rearrangement uses TRBV13 and TRBJ2-5; the D is unclear. The TCR sequence derives from a boy under two years old with tuberous sclerosis and intractable seizures. The CDR3 DNA reads as TGTGCCAGCAGCTTAGCAAGGATAACCCAAGAGACCCAGTACTTC. Its translation: CASSLARITQETQYF.